This TCR beta chain was profiled in a study of cytomegalovirus exposure and HLA in healthy donors. The CDR3 is 14 amino acids. V was shortened by 5 bases and J by 6 bases, with 16 bases between the two germline ends. Germline V gene data show CDR1 as SGHTA and CDR2 as FQGNSA. The PCR contained 60 Vbeta and 13 Jbeta primers. Clones were sequenced by immunoSEQ multiplex PCR, and TCRdb holds only the in-frame ones, with some missing. The sample's table shows 80,000 to 100,000 clones. Though probably carrying unrecorded immune exposures, donors were nominally healthy at sampling. V gene TRBV7-2 combines with J gene TRBJ1-2, with D perhaps TRBD1 (6 bases). The source of this sequence is a man aged 45-60 years in good health and CMV-seropositive. Sequenced sample: PBMCs. CDR3 sequence: CASSPRRGANGYTF. DNA for the CDR3: TGTGCCAGCAGCCCTAGGCGGGGGGCAAATGGCTACACCTTC.